The sequence of this TCR beta chain was determined in a study of T cell clonotyping in hematopoietic cell transplantation. Study-level results: At the given depth, recipient repertoires were over 95% de novo clonotypes.

Recipients were bled about 28 days pretransplant and at posttransplant days 30, 100, 180. This clone was seen more than once but under ten times. Its specificity is unknown. Only in-frame clones appear in the TCRdb table, and some are missing; sequencing was by immunoSEQ multiplex PCR. The sample carries some 15,000 clones, about 84% recorded once. CDR3 length equals 13 residues. CDR1 and CDR2 from the germline V gene are LNHNV and YYDKDF (reference sequence). The V end was cut by 4 bases, the J end by 1 base, with 7 bases between. The sequence was collected from a male patient aged 60 to 75 who had an allogeneic stem cell transplant from a related donor, so the T cells may come from the graft donor. Some clones in this sample may be carry-over from other donors' samples. This chain connects TRBV15 to TRBJ1-2; no firm D call. Source: PBMCs, taken 100 days after allogeneic stem cell transplant. The CDR3 DNA is TGTGCCACCAGCATGGAGAATAACTATGGCTACACCTTC. Translated: CATSMENNYGYTF.